These 8 T cell receptor beta chains originate from one sample sequenced in a study of blood T cell repertoires in COVID-19. The data were produced by immunoSEQ multiplex PCR, yet TCRdb's version contains in-frame clones alone and is incomplete. The sample carries around 99,000 clones, 60% to 85% recorded once. The material sequenced was peripheral blood. The receptors originated from a man aged 70 or older with acute or convalescent COVID-19.

V gene TRBV15 combines with J gene TRBJ2-5, with D maybe TRBD1 (8 bases). Trimming pared 1 base from V and 3 bases from J, leaving 15 bases between. The CDR3 is 16 amino acids. Germline CDR1 LNHNV, CDR2 YYDKDF (reference sequence). The CDR3: CATSRATGGGKETQYF. The DNA for the CDR3 is TGTGCCACCAGCAGAGCTACAGGGGGGGGGAAAGAGACCCAGTACTTC.

The rearrangement joins TRBV18 to TRBJ1-5; TRBD1 matches at 7 bases. V shed 3 bases, J shed 3 bases, and the junction held 8 bases outside the gene matches. Looked up from germline, CDR1 is KGHSH and CDR2 is LQKENI. CDR3 length equals 16 residues. Written as DNA, the CDR3 is TGTGCCAGCTCACCTTCCAGGGACAGTGACAATCAGCCCCAGCATTTT. This gives the protein CASSPSRDSDNQPQHF.

The chain uses TRBV19 and TRBJ1-5, with 7 bases aligning to TRBD1. The V gene end was trimmed by 7 bases and the J gene end by 2 bases; junction bases not matched to a gene: 5. CDR1 and CDR2 from the germline V gene are LNHDA and SQIVND (reference sequence). The CDR3 totals 14 residues. CDR3 protein: CASTEGAGNQPQHF. CDR3 nucleotides: TGTGCCAGTACCGAGGGGGCAGGCAATCAGCCCCAGCATTTT.

The V gene is TRBV7-6, the J gene TRBJ2-7; D is possibly TRBD2 (5 bases). The germline V gene has CDR1 SGHVS and CDR2 FNYEAQ. V lost 4 bases and J 6 bases, leaving 13 bases between the germline ends. The CDR3 length is 13 residues. For the CDR3, the DNA is TGTGCCAGCAGCTCGAGGGCGGCGGGCGAGCAGTACTTC. It codes for CASSSRAAGEQYF. Looking up the rest from reference TRBV7-6 and TRBJ2-7 gives the full variable domain: GAGVSQSPRYKVTKRGQDVALRCDPISGHVSLYWYRQALGQGPEFLTYFNYEAQQDKSGLPNDRFSAERPEGSISTLTIQRTEQRDSAMYRCASSSRAAGEQYFGPGTRLTVT.

This chain connects TRBV5-1 to TRBJ1-2; TRBD1 might be the D (6 bases). The germline gives CDR1 SGHRS, CDR2 YFSETQ. This CDR3 has 15 residues. V lost 3 bases, J lost 5 bases, and 17 bases lay in between. The DNA of the CDR3 is TGCGCCAGCAGCTCGGACAGTACCTCGGGGTATGGCTACACCTTC. Translating it yields CASSSDSTSGYGYTF.

The chain carries TRBV7-6 and TRBJ2-1; a weak D match, TRBD2 (5 bases). The germline V and J ends were trimmed by 1 base and 4 bases, with 8 bases remaining between them. CDR3 length: 14 residues. The germline gives CDR1 SGHVS, CDR2 FNYEAQ. CDR3 sequence reads: CASSLVSGYNEQFF. As DNA, the CDR3 is TGTGCCAGCAGCTTAGTTTCGGGATACAATGAGCAGTTCTTC. The whole variable domain, remainder taken from reference TRBV7-6 and TRBJ2-1, is GAGVSQSPRYKVTKRGQDVALRCDPISGHVSLYWYRQALGQGPEFLTYFNYEAQQDKSGLPNDRFSAERPEGSISTLTIQRTEQRDSAMYRCASSLVSGYNEQFFGPGTRLTVL.

The chain couples TRBV27 to TRBJ2-1; no clear D. Between the trimmed V and J ends, which lost 6 bases and 1 base, there was a span of 4 bases. The CDR3 has 12 residues. Per the germline V gene, CDR1 is MNHEY and CDR2 is SMNVEV (reference sequence). CDR3 sequence reads: CASSRSYNEQFF. CDR3 DNA: TGTGCCAGCAGCCGTTCCTACAATGAGCAGTTCTTC.

This clone was seen only a few times. Here the CDR3 reads CASSSRDRGGELFF. Here the CDR3 DNA reads TGTGCCAGCAGCTCCCGGGACAGGGGCGGGGAGCTGTTTTTT. The chain couples TRBV7-2 to TRBJ2-2, with TRBD1 matching over 10 bases. The V segment lost 4 bases and the J segment 7 bases; nucleotides outside the gene matches: 3. This CDR3 contains 14 residues. Germline assignment: CDR1 SGHTA and CDR2 FQGNSA.